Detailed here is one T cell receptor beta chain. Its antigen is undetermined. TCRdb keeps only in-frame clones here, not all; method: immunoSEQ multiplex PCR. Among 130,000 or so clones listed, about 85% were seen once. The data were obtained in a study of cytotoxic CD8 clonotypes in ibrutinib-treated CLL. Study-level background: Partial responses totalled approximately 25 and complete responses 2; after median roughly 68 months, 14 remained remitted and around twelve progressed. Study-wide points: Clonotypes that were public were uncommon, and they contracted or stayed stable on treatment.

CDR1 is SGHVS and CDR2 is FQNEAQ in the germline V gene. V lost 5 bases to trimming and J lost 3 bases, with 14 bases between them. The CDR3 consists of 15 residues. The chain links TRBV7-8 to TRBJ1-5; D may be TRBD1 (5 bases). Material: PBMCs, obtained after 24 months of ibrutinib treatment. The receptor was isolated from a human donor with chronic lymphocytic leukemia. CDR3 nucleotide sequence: TGTGCCAGCAGCCTGACAGCGGGGTCCAATCAGCCCCAGCATTTT. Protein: CASSLTAGSNQPQHF. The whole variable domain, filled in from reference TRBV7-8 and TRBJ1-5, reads GAGVSQSPRYKVAKRGQDVALRCDPISGHVSLFWYQQALGQGPEFLTYFQNEAQLDKSGLPSDRFFAERPEGSVSTLKIQRTQQEDSAVYLCASSLTAGSNQPQHFGDGTRLSIL.